This TCR beta chain was obtained from a study of blood T cell repertoires in COVID-19. Those who participated ranged in age from roughly 18 to 90 years and resided in under 25 US areas. This CDR3 region has 14 residues. Germline V lookup: CDR1 LGHDT, CDR2 YNNKEL (reference sequence). Trimming left V 0 bases short and J 5 bases short, with 8 bases between. This clone has more than one count but fewer than ten. Sequencing used immunoSEQ multiplex PCR; TCRdb keeps in-frame clones, though not all of them. The repertoire holds 220,000 or so clones, with 70% to 90% as singletons. The TCR comes from a man in his fifties or sixties who had been exposed to COVID-19. The sample comprised PBMCs or T cells enriched from blood (not recorded which). The chain employs TRBV3-1 (or the pseudogene TRBV3-2) and TRBJ1-3; D might be TRBD1 (5 bases). In nucleotides, the CDR3 is TGTGCCAGCAGCCAAGACAGGGTCAGAAACACCATATATTTT. It yields the protein CASSQDRVRNTIYF.